The clone carrying this T cell receptor beta chain has just a few counts. Its target is not known. Germline CDR1 reads SGHTA; CDR2 reads FQGTGA. The CDR3 extends over 15 amino acids. The V and J ends lost 1 base and 6 bases respectively, with 13 bases between them. From RNA transcripts, TCR beta CDR3 regions were amplified. TCR CDR3 regions were first amplified by RT-PCR with HTBI primers. TCRdb processed the multiplex PCR reads anew with MiXCR; each CDR3 protein has one entry. The repertoire holds about 620,000 distinct CDR3 sequences, with roughly 15% as singletons. The data stem from a study of T cells in Graves' hyperthyroidism and ophthalmopathy. Study-wide context: Pretreatment peripheral blood was obtained at initial diagnosis. Study observations and caveats: It was a median roughly 6.5 months before onset that the model predicted ophthalmopathy. Blood also held most thyroid clonotypes expanded beyond 0.001.

This sample holds PBMCs from less than 11 ml fresh peripheral blood. The clonotype originates from a woman aged 25 to 45 with Graves' hyperthyroidism. The sample was blood. This rearrangement joins TRBV7-3 to TRBJ2-1, with D perhaps TRBD1 (6 bases). The CDR3 DNA reads TGTGCCAGCAGCTTAAGGAGTAGGGGGTTCAATGAGCAGTTCTTC. Protein: CASSLRSRGFNEQFF.